The entry that follows covers one T cell receptor beta chain sequence. Trimming took 4 bases from V and 7 from J; bases not matched to a gene: 8. Germline CDR1 LNHNV, CDR2 YYDKDF (reference sequence). CDR3 length: 15 residues. These data are taken from a study of blood T cell repertoires in COVID-19. Study information: Samples taken during acute and convalescent COVID-19 were collected in the United States, Italy and Spain.

Per the authors' pipeline: Reference gene primer amplification in the assay estimated nucleated cell counts. The assay was immunoSEQ multiplex PCR, and TCRdb's table has in-frame clones only and misses some. For V, J and clone size, that table is used; D and trimming come from the DNA. The sample holds 200,000 to 250,000 clones, 82% seen once. The J gene is TRBJ2-7, the V gene TRBV15, with TRBD1 matching 12 bases. The sequence derives from an elderly woman with acute or convalescent COVID-19. The sequenced sample was peripheral blood. In DNA, the CDR3 is TGTGCCACCAGCATCCGGGACAGGGGGCAAGAAGAGCAGTACTTC. Translating it yields CATSIRDRGQEEQYF. Full variable domain (remainder filled in from reference TRBV15 and TRBJ2-7): DAMVIQNPRYQVTQFGKPVTLSCSQTLNHNVMYWYQQKSSQAPKLLFHYYDKDFNNEADTPDNFQSRRPNTSFCFLDIRSPGLGDTAMYLCATSIRDRGQEEQYFGPGTRLTVT.